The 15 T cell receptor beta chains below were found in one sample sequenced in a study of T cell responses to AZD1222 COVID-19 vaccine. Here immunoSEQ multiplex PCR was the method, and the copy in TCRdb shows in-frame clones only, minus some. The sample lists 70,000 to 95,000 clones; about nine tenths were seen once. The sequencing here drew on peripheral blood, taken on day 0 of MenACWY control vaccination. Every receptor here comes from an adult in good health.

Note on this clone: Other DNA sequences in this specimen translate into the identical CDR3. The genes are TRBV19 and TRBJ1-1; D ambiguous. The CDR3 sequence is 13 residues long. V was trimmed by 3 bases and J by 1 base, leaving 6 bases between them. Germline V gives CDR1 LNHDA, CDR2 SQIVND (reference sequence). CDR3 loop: CASSIGRNTEAFF. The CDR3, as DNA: TGTGCCAGTAGTATTGGACGGAACACTGAAGCTTTCTTT.

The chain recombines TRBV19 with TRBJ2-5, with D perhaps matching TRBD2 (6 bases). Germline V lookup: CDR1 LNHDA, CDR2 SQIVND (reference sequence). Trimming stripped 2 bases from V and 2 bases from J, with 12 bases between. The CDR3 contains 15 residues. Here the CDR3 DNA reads TGTGCCAGTAGTATATACCCCCGGGGGCAAGAGACCCAGTACTTC. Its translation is CASSIYPRGQETQYF.

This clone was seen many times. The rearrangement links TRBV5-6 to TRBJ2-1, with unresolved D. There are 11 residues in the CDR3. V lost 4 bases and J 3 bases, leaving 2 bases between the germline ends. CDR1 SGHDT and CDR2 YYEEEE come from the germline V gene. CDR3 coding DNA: TGTGCCAGCAGCGACTACAATGAGCAGTTCTTC. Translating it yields CASSDYNEQFF. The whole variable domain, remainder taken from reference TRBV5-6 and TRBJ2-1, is DAGVTQSPTHLIKTRGQQVTLRCSPKSGHDTVSWYQQALGQGPQFIFQYYEEEERQRGNFPDRFSGHQFPNYSSELNVNALLLGDSALYLCASSDYNEQFFGPGTRLTVL.

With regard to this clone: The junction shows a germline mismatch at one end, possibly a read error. CDR3 in DNA: TGTGCCAGCAGCCTAGCGGGCACTGAAGCTTTCTTT. Its translation is CASSLAGTEAFF. The J gene is TRBJ1-1, the V gene TRBV7-2, with D hard to call. Germline-derived CDR1 and CDR2 are SGHTA and FQGNSA. The CDR3 has 12 amino acids.

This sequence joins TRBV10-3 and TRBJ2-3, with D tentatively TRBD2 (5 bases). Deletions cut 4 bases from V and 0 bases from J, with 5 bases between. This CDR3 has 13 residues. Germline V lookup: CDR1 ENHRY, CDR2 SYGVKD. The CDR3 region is CAISGTSTDTQYF. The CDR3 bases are TGTGCCATCAGTGGGACTAGCACAGATACGCAGTATTTT.

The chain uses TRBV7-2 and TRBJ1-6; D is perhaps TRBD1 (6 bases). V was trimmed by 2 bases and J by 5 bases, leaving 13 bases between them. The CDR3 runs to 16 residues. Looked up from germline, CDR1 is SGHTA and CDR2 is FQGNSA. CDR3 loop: CASSLRRGRNNSPLHF. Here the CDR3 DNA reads TGTGCCAGCAGCTTAAGGCGGGGGCGGAATAATTCACCCCTCCACTTT.

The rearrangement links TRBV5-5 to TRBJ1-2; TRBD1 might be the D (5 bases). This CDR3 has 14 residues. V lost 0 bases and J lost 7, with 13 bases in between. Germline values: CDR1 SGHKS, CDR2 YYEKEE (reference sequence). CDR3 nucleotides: TGTGCCAGCAGCTTGGCCGGGGGGGAAGGTGGCTACACCTTC. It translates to CASSLAGGEGGYTF. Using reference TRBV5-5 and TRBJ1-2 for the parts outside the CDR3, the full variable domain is DAGVTQSPTHLIKTRGQQVTLRCSPISGHKSVSWYQQVLGQGPQFIFQYYEKEERGRGNFPDRFSARQFPNYSSELNVNALLLGDSALYLCASSLAGGEGGYTFGSGTRLTVV.

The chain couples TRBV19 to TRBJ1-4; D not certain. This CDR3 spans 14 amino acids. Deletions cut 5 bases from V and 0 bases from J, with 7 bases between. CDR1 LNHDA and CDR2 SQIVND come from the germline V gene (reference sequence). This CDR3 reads CASSFTATNEKLFF. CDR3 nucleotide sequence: TGTGCCAGTAGTTTCACAGCAACTAATGAAAAACTGTTTTTT.

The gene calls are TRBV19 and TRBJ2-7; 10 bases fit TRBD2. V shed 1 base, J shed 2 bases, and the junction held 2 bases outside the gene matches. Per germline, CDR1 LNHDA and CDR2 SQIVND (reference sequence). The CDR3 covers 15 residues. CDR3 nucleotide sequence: TGTGCCAGTAGTATAGGGACTAGCGGACCCTACGAGCAGTACTTC. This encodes CASSIGTSGPYEQYF. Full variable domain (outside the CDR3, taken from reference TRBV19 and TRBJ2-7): DGGITQSPKYLFRKEGQNVTLSCEQNLNHDAMYWYRQDPGQGLRLIYYSQIVNDFQKGDIAEGYSVSREKKESFPLTVTSAQKNPTAFYLCASSIGTSGPYEQYFGPGTRLTVT.

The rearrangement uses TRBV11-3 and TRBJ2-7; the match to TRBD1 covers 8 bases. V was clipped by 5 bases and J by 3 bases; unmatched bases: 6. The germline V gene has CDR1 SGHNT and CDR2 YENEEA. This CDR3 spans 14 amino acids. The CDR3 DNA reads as TGTGCCAGCAGCCAAGAAGGACAGGGCTACGAGCAGTACTTC. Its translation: CASSQEGQGYEQYF.

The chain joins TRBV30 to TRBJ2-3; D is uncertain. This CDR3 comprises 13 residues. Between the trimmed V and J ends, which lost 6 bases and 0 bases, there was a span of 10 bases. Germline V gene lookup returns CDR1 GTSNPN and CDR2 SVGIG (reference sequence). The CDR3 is CACDKGSTDTQYF. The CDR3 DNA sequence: TGTGCCTGCGATAAGGGAAGCACAGATACGCAGTATTTT.

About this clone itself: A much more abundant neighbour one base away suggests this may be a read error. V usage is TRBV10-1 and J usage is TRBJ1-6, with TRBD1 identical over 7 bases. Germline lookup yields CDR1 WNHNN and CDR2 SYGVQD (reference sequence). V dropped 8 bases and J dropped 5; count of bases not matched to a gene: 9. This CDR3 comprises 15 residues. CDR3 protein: CASWGGGWNNSPLHF. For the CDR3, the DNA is TGCGCCAGCTGGGGAGGGGGCTGGAATAATTCACCCCTCCACTTT.

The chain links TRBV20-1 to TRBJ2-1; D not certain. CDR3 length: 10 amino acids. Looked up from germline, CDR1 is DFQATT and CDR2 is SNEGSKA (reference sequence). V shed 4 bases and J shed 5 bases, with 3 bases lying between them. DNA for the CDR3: TGCAGTGCTACCGACAATGAGCAGTTCTTC. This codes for CSATDNEQFF.

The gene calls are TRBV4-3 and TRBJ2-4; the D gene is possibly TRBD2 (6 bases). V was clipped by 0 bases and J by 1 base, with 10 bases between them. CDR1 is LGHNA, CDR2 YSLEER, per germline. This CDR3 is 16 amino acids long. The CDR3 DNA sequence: TGCGCCAGCAGCCAAGAACAAAGCGGGGCCAAAAACATTCAGTACTTC. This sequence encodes CASSQEQSGAKNIQYF.

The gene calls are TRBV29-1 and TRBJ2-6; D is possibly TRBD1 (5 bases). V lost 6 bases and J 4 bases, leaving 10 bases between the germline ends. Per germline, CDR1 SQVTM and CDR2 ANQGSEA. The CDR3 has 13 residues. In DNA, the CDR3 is TGCAGCGTCAGGGTTACAGGGGCCAACGTCCTGACTTTC. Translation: CSVRVTGANVLTF. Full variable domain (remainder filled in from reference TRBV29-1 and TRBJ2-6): SAVISQKPSRDICQRGTSLTIQCQVDSQVTMMFWYRQQPGQSLTLIATANQGSEATYESGFVIDKFPISRPNLTFSTLTVSNMSPEDSSIYLCSVRVTGANVLTFGAGSRLTVL.